Described below is a single T cell receptor beta chain sequence and its context. Its antigen is undetermined. Sequencing templates came from extracted RNA that was reverse transcribed into cDNA. Assay: immunoSEQ multiplex PCR; the TCRdb copy retains only in-frame clones and omits some. The sample carries around 270,000 clones, about 62% recorded once. The data were taken from a study of CD8+ T cells in alopecia areata. The germline gives CDR1 ENHRY, CDR2 SYGVKD. CDR3 size: 14 residues. The V gene lost 7 bases and the J gene lost 1 base, with 8 bases spanning the gap. Points from the study as a whole: The study found higher clonality in lesional than normal scalp, especially in alopecia totalis/universalis.

Specified treatment: oral pan-JAK inhibitor, 5-10 mg twice daily. The study team obtained lesional scalp punch biopsies and peripheral blood from alopecia areata patients. The genes are TRBV10-3 and TRBJ2-6, with D tentatively TRBD1 (6 bases). Here the sequenced sample was CD4+ T cells sorted from blood, taken at week 24, from a patient treated with tofacitinib. The sequence derives from a human donor with alopecia areata. The CDR3 protein is CAITRGSGANVLTF. The CDR3 region has the DNA TGTGCCATCACCAGGGGTTCTGGGGCCAACGTCCTGACTTTC.